The 13 T cell receptor beta chains listed next were all sequenced from one sample in a study of radiation and T cells in renal cell carcinoma. Time point: blood 2 weeks post-SBRT. The treatment here: 15 Gy SBRT to primary tumor, nephrectomy 4 weeks later. Sequencing used immunoSEQ multiplex PCR; TCRdb keeps in-frame clones, though not all of them. The sample lists 150,000 to 180,000 clones, approximately 90% occurring once. This specimen consisted of blood, obtained from a patient whose treatment included radiotherapy and nephrectomy. These receptors came from a woman aged 50 to 60 with renal cell carcinoma.

This clone was found once. J is TRBJ1-2 and V is TRBV5-5; D ambiguous. The CDR3 has 11 amino acids. From germline, CDR1 is SGHKS and CDR2 YYEKEE (reference sequence). V was pared by 4 bases and J by 8 bases, with 9 bases between. The CDR3 region is CASSLRKGYTF. CDR3 coding DNA: TGTGCCAGCAGCCTCAGAAAAGGCTACACCTTC.

The V call is TRBV13, the J call TRBJ2-3; 9 bases are a match to TRBD1. The V gene end was trimmed by 4 bases and the J gene end by 5 bases; junction bases not matched to a gene: 4. Germline V gives CDR1 PRHDT, CDR2 FYEKMQ (reference sequence). There are 14 residues in the CDR3. CDR3 in amino acids: CASSSGQGIDTQYF. The CDR3 DNA follows: TGTGCCAGCAGCTCAGGACAGGGGATAGATACGCAGTATTTT.

This clone was counted a single time. V gene TRBV5-4 combines with J gene TRBJ1-2; D perhaps matches TRBD1 (5 bases). The CDR3 spans 16 residues. Germline V CDR1 and CDR2: SGHNT, YYREEE (reference sequence). The germline V and J ends were trimmed by 3 bases and 5 bases, with 20 bases remaining between them. The chain's CDR3 is CASSSWGVQQVYGYTF. The CDR3 region has the DNA TGTGCCAGCAGCTCGTGGGGGGTACAACAGGTTTATGGCTACACCTTC.

The rearrangement links TRBV18 to TRBJ2-1, with D uncertain. The CDR3 is 13 residues long. V lost 3 bases to trimming and J lost 8 bases, with 11 bases between them. Per germline, CDR1 KGHSH and CDR2 LQKENI. The CDR3 here is CASSPTLYYEQFF. Written as DNA, the CDR3 is TGTGCCAGCTCACCGACCCTGTATTATGAGCAGTTCTTC.

V usage is TRBV15 and J usage is TRBJ1-2, with a possible D match to TRBD1 (5 bases). The CDR3 sequence is 14 residues long. V dropped 1 base and J dropped 7 bases, with 13 bases sitting between them. The germline gives CDR1 LNHNV, CDR2 YYDKDF (reference sequence). The CDR3 DNA follows: TGTGCCACCAGCAGAGTAGGGCAGGGCCGTGGCTACACCTTC. It yields the protein CATSRVGQGRGYTF.

A word on this clone: At one end the junction does not follow the germline gene, possibly because of a read error. V gene TRBV7-7 combines with J gene TRBJ2-5; D call uncertain. This CDR3 comprises 14 residues. Per germline, CDR1 SSHAT and CDR2 FNYEAQ (reference sequence). CDR3 region: CASSLGLDGETQYF. As DNA, the CDR3 is TGTGCTAGCAGCTTAGGTCTAGACGGGGAGACCCAGTACTTC.

There are a few counts of this clone. The chain joins TRBV14 to TRBJ1-2; 8 bases line up with TRBD1. J was trimmed by 7 bases and V by 0 bases; bases with no gene match: 4. Germline lookup yields CDR1 SGHDN and CDR2 FVKESK. The CDR3 consists of 14 residues. CDR3 protein: CASSQEVTGVGYTF. CDR3 in DNA: TGTGCCAGCAGCCAAGAAGTGACAGGGGTTGGCTACACCTTC.

The chain recombines TRBV6-1 with TRBJ2-3; tentative D call: TRBD2 (5 bases). The CDR3 totals 15 residues. V lost 3 bases to trimming and J lost 5 bases, with 15 bases between them. CDR1 and CDR2 from the germline V gene are MNHNS and SASEGT. The chain's CDR3 is CASSDPGKYRDTQYF. CDR3 bases: TGTGCCAGCAGTGACCCGGGGAAGTATAGAGATACGCAGTATTTT.

This clone was detected only once. In DNA form, the CDR3 reads TGTGCCAGCAGTTTCACGGGCCCCGGGGAGCTGTTTTTT. Encoded protein: CASSFTGPGELFF. The chain combines TRBV5-4 with TRBJ2-2; D is undetermined. The V end lost 5 bases, the J end lost 6 bases, and 11 bases lay between the germline ends. The CDR3 spans 13 residues. Germline values: CDR1 SGHNT, CDR2 YYREEE (reference sequence). The full variable domain, with the rest looked up from reference TRBV5-4 and TRBJ2-2, is ETGVTQSPTHLIKTRGQQVTLRCSSQSGHNTVSWYQQALGQGPQFIFQYYREEENGRGNFPPRFSGLQFPNYSSELNVNALELDDSALYLCASSFTGPGELFFGEGSRLTVL.

The rearrangement uses TRBV6-1 and TRBJ1-1; a weak D match, TRBD1 (5 bases). V lost 7 bases, J lost 6 bases, and 15 bases lay in between. Germline assignment: CDR1 MNHNS and CDR2 SASEGT. The length of the CDR3 is 13 residues. CDR3 nucleotide sequence: TGTGCCAGCATGCCAGGGCTTCGTGCTGAAGCTTTCTTT. This sequence encodes CASMPGLRAEAFF.

The chain employs TRBV18 and TRBJ2-7, with D uncertain. Per germline, CDR1 KGHSH and CDR2 LQKENI. Trimming stripped 4 bases from V and 4 bases from J, with 11 bases between. This CDR3 spans 13 amino acids. The CDR3 protein is CASSRADQYEQYF. CDR3 in DNA: TGTGCCAGCTCACGAGCTGACCAATACGAGCAGTACTTC.

V is TRBV19 and J is TRBJ1-5; 8 bases line up with TRBD1. The V gene's germline CDR1 is LNHDA and CDR2 SQIVND (reference sequence). The ends lost 5 bases at V and 5 bases at J; junction bases unmatched: 8. The CDR3 consists of 15 residues. The CDR3 DNA follows: TGTGCCAGTAGTCTCGGACAGGGACGGGATCAGCCCCAGCATTTT. Its translation: CASSLGQGRDQPQHF.

V usage is TRBV4-1 and J usage is TRBJ2-5; D possibly matches TRBD1 or TRBD2 (5 bases each). CDR1 and CDR2 from the germline V gene are MGHRA and YSYEKL. The CDR3 runs to 14 residues. Trimming stripped 4 bases from V and 7 bases from J, with 16 bases between. CDR3 bases: TGCGCCAGCAGCCCGAGGGACCCTGAGGGGACCCAGTACTTC. Translated: CASSPRDPEGTQYF.